Listed below are T cell receptor beta chains from one sample, sequenced in a study of brain T cells in children with intractable seizures. Clones were read by immunoSEQ multiplex PCR, and TCRdb kept only the in-frame ones, dropping some. The data show tens of thousands of clones, around 93% seen once. Sequenced here: peripheral blood, sampled at surgery. These TCRs come from a boy younger than two with tuberous sclerosis and intractable seizures. Both conserved end residues are part of each CDR3. Fields, in order: CDR3 length, D gene, J gene, clone size, V gene, CDR3 protein, CDR3 DNA. The D gene is left open where the match is weak. Not all rows give a size; the values are once, few, many and, for expanded clones, a class.

13	NA	TRBJ1-4	NA	TRBV6-1	CASSDTPNEKLFF	TGTGCCAGCAGTGATACCCCGAATGAAAAACTGTTTTTT
15	NA	TRBJ1-6	NA	TRBV18	CASSPREPQQSALHF	TGTGCCAGCTCACCACGGGAGCCCCAACAGTCGGCCCTCCACTTT
14	TRBD1	TRBJ1-1	once	TRBV18	CASSPPIQGIEAFF	TGTGCCAGCTCACCCCCCATACAGGGGATTGAAGCTTTCTTT
17	NA	TRBJ1-5	NA	TRBV7-3	CASSPRGDFASNQPQHF	TGTGCCAGCAGTCCGCGTGGGGATTTTGCGAGCAATCAGCCCCAGCATTTT
18	NA	TRBJ2-1	NA	TRBV7-6	CASSHPSDGESSYNEQFF	TGTGCCAGCAGCCACCCTTCGGATGGGGAAAGCTCCTACAATGAGCAGTTCTTC
18	TRBD2	TRBJ2-5	NA	TRBV11-3	CASSNWASGRAGSETQYF	TGTGCCAGCAGCAATTGGGCTAGCGGGAGGGCCGGATCAGAGACCCAGTACTTC
15	NA	TRBJ1-1	NA	TRBV21-1	CASSKEGGISTEAFF	TGTGCCAGCAGCAAAGAGGGGGGTATTTCCACTGAAGCTTTCTTT
16	TRBD1	TRBJ1-2	NA	TRBV2	CASRTGTGGINYGYTF	TGTGCCAGCAGAACCGGGACAGGGGGCATTAACTATGGCTACACCTTC
14	TRBD1	TRBJ1-2	NA	TRBV12-5	CASGLGDRGGGYTF	TGTGCTAGTGGTTTGGGGGACAGGGGAGGTGGCTACACCTTC
11	NA	TRBJ1-2	NA	TRBV6-5	CAILTAAGYTF	TGTGCCATACTAACAGCAGCCGGCTACACCTTC
15	NA	TRBJ2-1	NA	TRBV4-1	CASSQVWRGYNEQFF	TGCGCCAGCAGCCAAGTATGGCGGGGCTACAATGAGCAGTTCTTC
13	TRBD1	TRBJ2-5	NA	TRBV18	CASSRDREETQYF	TGTGCCAGCTCACGGGACAGGGAAGAGACCCAGTACTTC
16	TRBD1	TRBJ2-1	NA	TRBV19	CASSPTRDRGWNEQFF	TGTGCCAGTAGTCCGACCCGGGACAGGGGATGGAATGAGCAGTTCTTC
15	NA	TRBJ2-7	NA	TRBV9	CASSVGPGDDYEQYF	TGTGCCAGCAGCGTTGGACCAGGGGATGACTACGAGCAGTACTTC
10	NA	TRBJ1-2	NA	TRBV19	CATGGAGYTF	TGTGCCACCGGCGGGGCTGGCTACACCTTC
15	TRBD1	TRBJ2-1	NA	TRBV11-2	CASSPGQGYHNEQFF	TGTGCCAGCAGCCCCGGACAGGGTTACCACAATGAGCAGTTCTTC
14	TRBD2	TRBJ2-7	NA	TRBV4-2	CASSQIELAVEQYF	TGTGCCAGCAGCCAAATTGAACTAGCGGTTGAGCAGTACTTC
16	NA	TRBJ2-1	NA	TRBV9	CASSDGGWIGDNEQFF	TGTGCCAGCAGCGACGGCGGGTGGATCGGGGACAATGAGCAGTTCTTC
14	NA	TRBJ1-1	NA	TRBV19	CASSAGGERTEAFF	TGTGCCAGTAGCGCTGGAGGGGAAAGAACTGAAGCTTTCTTT
13	NA	TRBJ1-1	NA	TRBV4-2	CASSQAMNTEAFF	TGTGCCAGCAGCCAGGCCATGAACACTGAAGCTTTCTTT
12	NA	TRBJ2-7	NA	TRBV30	CAWSGGAYEQYF	TGTGCCTGGAGTGGGGGGGCCTACGAGCAGTACTTC
18	TRBD2	TRBJ2-2	NA	TRBV19	CASSRGTSGIPRTGELFF	TGTGCCAGTAGCCGAGGGACTAGCGGGATCCCGAGGACCGGGGAGCTGTTTTTT
16	TRBD2	TRBJ2-2	NA	TRBV9	CASALGRDGVTGELFF	TGTGCCAGCGCCCTGGGGAGGGACGGTGTCACCGGGGAGCTGTTTTTT